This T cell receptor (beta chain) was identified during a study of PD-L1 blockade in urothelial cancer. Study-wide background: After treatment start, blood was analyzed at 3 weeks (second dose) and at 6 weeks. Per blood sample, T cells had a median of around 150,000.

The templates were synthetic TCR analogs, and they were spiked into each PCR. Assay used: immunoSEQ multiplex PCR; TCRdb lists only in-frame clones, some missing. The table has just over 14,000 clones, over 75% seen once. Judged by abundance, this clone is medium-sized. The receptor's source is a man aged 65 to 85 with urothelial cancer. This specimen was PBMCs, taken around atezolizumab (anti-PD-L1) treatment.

The CDR3 is CASSQQGYRNTEAFF. CDR3 bases: TGCGCCAGCAGCCAACAGGGATATCGGAACACTGAAGCTTTCTTT. This sequence joins TRBV5-1 and TRBJ1-1; perhaps TRBD1 as D (6 bases). V dropped 4 bases and J dropped 1 base, with 14 bases sitting between them. Germline V gene lookup returns CDR1 SGHRS and CDR2 YFSETQ. The CDR3 consists of 15 residues.